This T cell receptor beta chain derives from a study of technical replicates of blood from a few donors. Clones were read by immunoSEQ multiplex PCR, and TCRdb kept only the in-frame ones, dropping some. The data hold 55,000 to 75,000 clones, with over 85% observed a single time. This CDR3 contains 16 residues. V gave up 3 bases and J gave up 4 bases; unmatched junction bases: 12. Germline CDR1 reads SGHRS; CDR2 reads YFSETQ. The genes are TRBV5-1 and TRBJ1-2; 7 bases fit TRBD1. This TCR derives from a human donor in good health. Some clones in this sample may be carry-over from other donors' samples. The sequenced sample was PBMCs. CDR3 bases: TGCGCCAGCAGCTCCACCACCTTCACAGGGGTCTATGGCTACACCTTC. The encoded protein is CASSSTTFTGVYGYTF.